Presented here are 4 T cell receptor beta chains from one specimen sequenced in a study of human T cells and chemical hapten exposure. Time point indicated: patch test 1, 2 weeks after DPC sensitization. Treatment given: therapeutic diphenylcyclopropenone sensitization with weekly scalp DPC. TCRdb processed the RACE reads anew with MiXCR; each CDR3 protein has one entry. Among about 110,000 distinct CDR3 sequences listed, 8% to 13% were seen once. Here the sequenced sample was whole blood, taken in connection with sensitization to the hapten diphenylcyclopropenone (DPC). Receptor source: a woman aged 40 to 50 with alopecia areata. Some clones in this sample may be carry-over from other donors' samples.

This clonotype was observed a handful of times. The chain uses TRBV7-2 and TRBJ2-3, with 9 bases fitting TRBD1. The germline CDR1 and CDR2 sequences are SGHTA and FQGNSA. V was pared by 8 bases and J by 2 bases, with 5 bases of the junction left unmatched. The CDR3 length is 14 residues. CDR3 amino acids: CASRDRDPTDTQYF. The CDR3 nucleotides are TGTGCCAGCCGGGACAGGGACCCCACAGATACGCAGTATTTT. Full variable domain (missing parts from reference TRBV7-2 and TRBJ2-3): GAGVSQSPSNKVTEKGKDVELRCDPISGHTALYWYRQSLGQGLEFLIYFQGNSAPDKSGLPSDRFSAERTGGSVSTLTIQRTQQEDSAVYLCASRDRDPTDTQYFGPGTRLTVL.

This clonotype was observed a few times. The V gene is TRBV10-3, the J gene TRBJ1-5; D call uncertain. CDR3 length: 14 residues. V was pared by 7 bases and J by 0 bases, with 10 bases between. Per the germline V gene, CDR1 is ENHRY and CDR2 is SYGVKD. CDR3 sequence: CAIKGVSSNQPQHF. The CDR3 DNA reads TGTGCCATCAAGGGTGTGAGTAGCAATCAGCCCCAGCATTTT.

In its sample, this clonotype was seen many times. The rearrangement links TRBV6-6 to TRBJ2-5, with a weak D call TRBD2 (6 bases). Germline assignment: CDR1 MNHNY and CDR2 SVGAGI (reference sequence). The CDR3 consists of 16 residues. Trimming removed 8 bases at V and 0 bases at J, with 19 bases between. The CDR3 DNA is TGTGCCAGCGCCGTGTTTGGGGGGTTGGACCAAGAGACCCAGTACTTC. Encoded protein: CASAVFGGLDQETQYF.

The CDR3 region is CATGVNQPQHF. CDR3 coding DNA: TGTGCCACAGGGGTGAATCAGCCCCAGCATTTT. The chain carries TRBV6-2 or TRBV6-3 and TRBJ1-5; tentative D call: TRBD1 (6 bases). Germline loops: CDR1 MNHEY, CDR2 SVGEGT. V was shortened by 10 bases and J by 4 bases, with 8 bases between the two germline ends. The CDR3 totals 11 residues.